These 21 T cell receptor beta chains were sequenced from one sample in a study of vaccination and CD4 T cells after COVID-19. Researchers used the Oncomine TCR Beta short-read assay to sequence DNA from cultured CD4+ T cells. TCRdb re-analysed the PCR reads in MiXCR, keeping a single row per CDR3 protein. Here the sample spans 15,000 to 20,000 distinct CDR3 sequences, 50% to 75% being singletons. No cognate antigen is known for these TCRs. As for treatment: roughly 10-day PBMC culture with coronavirus spike peptide pools or control peptides (ViraFEST assay). Specimen: CD4+ T cells from blood, cultured in vitro. The receptors originated from a human donor who had recovered from COVID-19.

This rearrangement joins TRBV2 to TRBJ2-1; TRBD2 aligns across 11 bases. This CDR3 is built from 17 residues. Looked up from germline, CDR1 is SNHLY and CDR2 is FYNNEI. V trimming: 6 bases; J trimming: 2 bases; junction bases outside the gene matches: 9. This chain's CDR3 is CASSRTTSGVPYNEQFF. The CDR3 DNA reads TGTGCCAGCAGCCGAACGACTAGCGGGGTTCCCTACAATGAGCAGTTCTTC.

This chain uses TRBV7-9 with TRBJ2-3; unclear D gene. The CDR3 is made up of 15 amino acids. V was pared by 5 bases and J by 0 bases, with 12 bases between. Germline CDR1 and CDR2: SEHNR and FQNEAQ (reference sequence). The CDR3 nucleotides are TGTGCCAGCAGCACCAGACTCACTAGCACAGATACGCAGTATTTT. It is translated as CASSTRLTSTDTQYF.

The chain employs TRBV2 and TRBJ1-2; 7 bases are a match to TRBD1. This CDR3 has 14 residues. Per germline, CDR1 SNHLY and CDR2 FYNNEI. The V and J ends lost 7 bases and 1 base, in that order; junction bases with no gene match: 6. The CDR3 region is CASNNQGVNYGYTF. CDR3 nucleotide sequence: TGTGCCAGCAACAATCAGGGGGTTAACTATGGCTACACCTTC.

As to this clonotype: One end of the junction fails to match germline, which may point to a read error. The genes are TRBV2 and TRBJ2-7; 7 bases map to TRBD1. The CDR3 runs to 14 residues. From germline, CDR1 is SNHLY and CDR2 FYNNEI. The CDR3: CASRPQGITAPWDF. The DNA for the CDR3 is TGTGCCAGCAGACCACAGGGGATTACCGCGCCATGGGACTTC.

The genes are TRBV5-4 and TRBJ1-2; D might be TRBD1 (6 bases). CDR1 and CDR2 (germline): SGHNT, YYREEE (reference sequence). Trimming took off 4 bases at V and 0 bases at J, with 13 bases between the two ends. This CDR3 is built from 15 residues. The CDR3 DNA sequence: TGTGCCAGCAGCAACCGGGACACTTCTAACTATGGCTACACCTTC. This encodes CASSNRDTSNYGYTF.

This clonotype showed up just once. The chain employs TRBV6-5 and TRBJ2-5; 14 bases map to TRBD2. V lost 4 bases and J lost 4; bases outside the gene matches: 14. This CDR3 has 19 amino acids. Germline V lookup: CDR1 MNHEY, CDR2 SVGAGI. The CDR3 protein is CASSWAVGTSGSLAETQYF. The CDR3 DNA reads as TGTGCCAGCAGTTGGGCCGTGGGGACTAGCGGGAGTTTAGCAGAGACCCAGTACTTC.

The V call is TRBV18, the J call TRBJ1-1, with D maybe TRBD1 (5 bases). CDR1 KGHSH and CDR2 LQKENI come from the germline V gene. The CDR3 consists of 15 residues. Trimming removed 3 bases from V and 1 base from J, with 12 bases in between. The CDR3 DNA follows: TGTGCCAGCTCACCGTACGGGGGGGAGAACACTGAAGCTTTCTTT. It specifies CASSPYGGENTEAFF.

This clonotype has more than one count but fewer than ten. The J gene is TRBJ2-5, the V gene TRBV7-3, with a weak D call TRBD1 (6 bases). Germline CDR1 reads SGHTA; CDR2 reads FQGTGA. V was trimmed by 5 bases and J by 2 bases, leaving 9 bases between them. The CDR3 contains 13 residues. In DNA form, the CDR3 reads TGTGCCAGCAGCCGACAGGCTCAAGAGACCCAGTACTTC. This sequence encodes CASSRQAQETQYF.

This clonotype is a singleton in its sample. The V gene is TRBV7-2, the J gene TRBJ2-2; D perhaps matches TRBD2 (6 bases). This CDR3 has 14 residues. Per the germline V gene, CDR1 is SGHTA and CDR2 is FQGNSA. Trimming pared 5 bases from V and 2 bases from J, leaving 9 bases between. The CDR3 DNA follows: TGTGCCAGCAGCCGTAGCGGAAACACCGGGGAGCTGTTTTTT. This codes for CASSRSGNTGELFF.

The chain recombines TRBV29-1 with TRBJ1-3; D remains unclear. Germline V CDR1 and CDR2: SQVTM, ANQGSEA. This CDR3 has 13 residues. V was cut by 7 bases and J by 1 base, with 11 bases left in between. The DNA of the CDR3 is TGCAGCGCCTACATGGGGTCTGGAAACACCATATATTTT. Protein: CSAYMGSGNTIYF.

As for this clonotype: The junction differs from germline at one of its ends, possibly a read error. V gene TRBV5-4 combines with J gene TRBJ1-6, with TRBD1 as a possible D gene (5 bases). Germline V gene lookup returns CDR1 SGHNT and CDR2 YYREEE (reference sequence). There are 14 residues in the CDR3. The CDR3 region has the DNA TGTGCCAGCAGCTTGATCGGGGGGGATTCACCCCTCCGCTTT. This gives the protein CASSLIGGDSPLRF.

This clonotype was detected a few times. The V and J genes are TRBV7-8 and TRBJ1-1; 7 nucleotides line up with TRBD1. The V segment lost 5 bases and the J segment 1 base; nucleotides outside the gene matches: 4. This CDR3 spans 14 amino acids. Germline lookup yields CDR1 SGHVS and CDR2 FQNEAQ. The CDR3 region has the DNA TGTGCCAGCAGCCCGACAGGGACGAACACTGAAGCTTTCTTT. It specifies CASSPTGTNTEAFF. The full variable domain, rest sourced from reference TRBV7-8 and TRBJ1-1, is GAGVSQSPRYKVAKRGQDVALRCDPISGHVSLFWYQQALGQGPEFLTYFQNEAQLDKSGLPSDRFFAERPEGSVSTLKIQRTQQEDSAVYLCASSPTGTNTEAFFGQGTRLTVV.

A remark on this clonotype: One junction end does not reproduce the germline sequence, and a read error may be involved. The chain carries TRBV2 and TRBJ1-2, with 8 bases fitting TRBD1. CDR1 SNHLY and CDR2 FYNNEI come from the germline V gene. This CDR3 contains 9 residues. The CDR3 DNA follows: TGTGCCAGCCGGCCGGGACAGGTCTTC. It specifies CASRPGQVF.

Details on this clonotype: Because the CDR3's place on the DNA is in doubt, the DNA is left out and the CDR3 is given as listed by TCRdb. This chain links TRBV2 with TRBJ2-2; TRBD1 reflects the table's D call only, with no check against the DNA. The CDR3 has 13 residues if both end residues are counted. The V gene's germline CDR1 is SNHLY and CDR2 FYNNEI. CDR3: CAISGPDTGELFF.

CDR3 in DNA: TGTGCCAGCAGCGCTCAGGGGTTGTTCGCTGAAGCTTTCTTT. Encoded protein: CASSAQGLFAEAFF. The chain couples TRBV9 to TRBJ1-1, with D possibly being TRBD1 (6 bases). V lost 3 bases and J 6 bases, leaving 15 bases between the germline ends. The CDR3 has 14 residues. The germline V gene encodes CDR1 SGDLS and CDR2 YYNGEE.

V gene TRBV6-1 combines with J gene TRBJ2-7, with 14 positions matching TRBD2. The germline gives CDR1 MNHNS, CDR2 SASEGT. The CDR3 length is 14 residues. The J segment lost 5 bases and the V segment lost 6 bases, leaving 3 bases of the junction unmatched. In nucleotides, the CDR3 is TGTGCCAGCAGGACTAGCGGGAGGGCCGACGAGCAGTACTTC. This codes for CASRTSGRADEQYF.

Only a few counts were recorded for this clonotype. The rearrangement links TRBV7-6 to TRBJ2-5; 10 positions agree with TRBD1. CDR1 and CDR2 from the germline V gene are SGHVS and FNYEAQ. The CDR3 is made up of 15 amino acids. V lost 5 bases, J lost 5 bases, and 8 bases stayed unmatched. The DNA for the CDR3 is TGTGCCAGCAGCCCCATAAGGACAGGGGGGGAGACCCAGTACTTC. Its translation is CASSPIRTGGETQYF.

This clonotype showed up just a few times. The chain carries TRBV27 and TRBJ1-5; a weak D match, TRBD1 (6 bases). The CDR3 runs to 16 residues. In germline, CDR1 is MNHEY, CDR2 SMNVEV (reference sequence). V lost 7 bases and J 2 bases, leaving 18 bases between the germline ends. The CDR3 spells CASKPRGGSGNQPQHF. CDR3 coding DNA: TGTGCCAGCAAACCTAGAGGGGGATCGGGCAATCAGCCCCAGCATTTT.

The gene calls are TRBV19 and TRBJ1-5; maybe TRBD1 (5 bases). Per the germline V gene, CDR1 is LNHDA and CDR2 is SQIVND (reference sequence). CDR3 length equals 15 residues. Trimming shortened V by 3 bases and J by 2 bases, and 11 bases separated the two germline ends. CDR3 DNA: TGTGCCAGTAGTATCCTCAGGGATGGCAATCAGCCCCAGCATTTT. Translating it yields CASSILRDGNQPQHF.

This chain joins TRBV5-8 and TRBJ2-1; 8 positions agree with TRBD2. The junction had 12 bases not matched to a gene; V was cut back by 2 bases and J by 14 bases. This CDR3 spans 14 amino acids. Germline values: CDR1 SGHTS, CDR2 YDEGEE. The DNA for the CDR3 is TGTGCCAGCAGCTTCCTCTCAGCGGGAGCGGGGGAGTTCTTC. It translates to CASSFLSAGAGEFF.

This clonotype has more than one count but fewer than ten. This chain uses TRBV2 with TRBJ1-2; D is uncertain. CDR1 is SNHLY, CDR2 FYNNEI, per germline. This CDR3 has 12 residues. Trimming left V 11 bases short and J 0 bases short, with 10 bases between. CDR3 coding DNA: TGTGCCCTGGGGTCGACTAACTATGGCTACACCTTC. This gives the protein CALGSTNYGYTF.